A single sample is the source of the 8 T cell receptor beta chains below, sequenced in a study of T cells in Graves' hyperthyroidism and ophthalmopathy. RNA transcripts yielded amplified TCR beta CDR3 regions. First-round RT-PCR with HTBI primers amplified the TCR CDR3 region. TCRdb reanalysed the multiplex PCR reads using MiXCR and keeps one entry per CDR3 protein. Of about 840,000 distinct CDR3 sequences in the sample, about two fifths were seen once. The specimen sequenced was blood. The receptors come from a man younger than 30 with Graves' hyperthyroidism.

This clonotype has more than one count but fewer than ten. This CDR3 is CASSLDLPTGGSYGYTF. In DNA form, the CDR3 reads TGTGCCAGCAGCTTAGACCTCCCGACCGGTGGATCTTATGGCTACACCTTC. The J gene is TRBJ1-2, the V gene TRBV7-9; D is unclear. Germline CDR1 SEHNR, CDR2 FQNEAQ (reference sequence). Trimming removed 1 base at V and 5 bases at J, with 20 bases between. The CDR3 consists of 17 residues.

This clonotype was counted a few times. The V gene is TRBV7-2, the J gene TRBJ2-7; 9 nucleotides align to TRBD2. The germline V gene encodes CDR1 SGHTA and CDR2 FQGNSA. The length of the CDR3 is 15 residues. After removal of 1 base from V and 5 bases from J, the junction contained 6 bases not matched to a gene. Here the CDR3 reads CASSLEGAGGDEQYF. DNA for the CDR3: TGTGCCAGCAGCTTAGAGGGTGCGGGGGGGGACGAGCAGTACTTC.

This clonotype was seen repeatedly, ten times or more. This chain joins TRBV7-2 and TRBJ2-5; TRBD2 matches at 9 bases. J lost 5 bases, V lost 5 bases, and 6 bases had no gene match. This CDR3 spans 14 amino acids. Germline V lookup: CDR1 SGHTA, CDR2 FQGNSA. The CDR3 here is CASSPTTSGETQYF. CDR3 nucleotides: TGTGCCAGCAGCCCAACAACTAGCGGGGAGACCCAGTACTTC.

J is TRBJ2-7 and V is TRBV14; 7 bases are shared with TRBD2. Looked up from germline, CDR1 is SGHDN and CDR2 is FVKESK. The CDR3 runs 14 residues. The junction had 0 bases not matched to a gene; V was cut back by 1 base and J by 0 bases. The CDR3 bases are TGTGCCAGCAGCCAAGGGGACTACTCCTACGAGCAGTACTTC. Translating it yields CASSQGDYSYEQYF.

The rearrangement uses TRBV12-3 or TRBV12-4 and TRBJ1-4, with 10 bases that match TRBD1. This CDR3 region has 15 residues. The V segment lost 6 bases and the J segment 8 bases; nucleotides outside the gene matches: 9. The CDR3 loop reads CASSLRQGAGEKLFF. CDR3 coding DNA: TGTGCCAGCAGCCTTCGACAGGGGGCTGGGGAAAAACTGTTTTTT.

With respect to this clonotype: A much larger clonotype is one base distant, so this may be a read error. The V and J genes are TRBV12-3 or TRBV12-4 and TRBJ1-2, with D possibly matching TRBD1 (6 bases). CDR3 length: 13 amino acids. The CDR3 region has the DNA TGTGCCGGCAGCCCTCCATACCAGGGGCCCGGCACCTTC. Translated: CAGSPPYQGPGTF.

The chain is built from TRBV2 and TRBJ2-6, with TRBD1 as a possible D gene (6 bases). V lost 6 bases and J lost 0, with 12 bases in between. Germline V gene data show CDR1 as SNHLY and CDR2 as FYNNEI. The CDR3 contains 16 residues. Here the CDR3 DNA reads TGTGCCAGCAGAGGGGACACTTACTCTGGGGCCAACGTCCTGACTTTC. It encodes CASRGDTYSGANVLTF.

A few counts support this clonotype. The chain employs TRBV4-1 and TRBJ2-7, with 9 bases aligning to TRBD1. Germline V CDR1 and CDR2: MGHRA, YSYEKL. The CDR3 runs 15 residues. Trimming cost V 4 bases and J 2 bases; bases outside gene matches: 6. The CDR3 here is CASSPRDRAAYEQYF. The DNA for the CDR3 is TGCGCCAGCAGCCCGAGGGACAGGGCCGCCTACGAGCAGTACTTC.